The rows below give T cell receptor beta chains drawn from one sample of a study of T cell responses to AZD1222 COVID-19 vaccine. Clones were sequenced by immunoSEQ multiplex PCR, and TCRdb holds only the in-frame ones, with some missing. The sample consists of 75,000 to 100,000 clones, 90% of them appearing once. Sequenced material: peripheral blood, taken on day 0 of AZD1222 vaccination. These TCRs come from an adult in good health. Each CDR3 is given with its conserved first and last residue. Fields, in order: D gene, clone size, V gene, J gene, CDR3 protein, CDR3 DNA. A D gene is named only where the DNA matches it firmly. Where a row states a size, it is once, few, many or the class of an expanded clone; other rows omit it.

-	-	TRBV10-3	TRBJ1-1	CAIRTGTVNTEAFF	TGTGCCATCAGGACCGGGACGGTTAACACTGAAGCTTTCTTT
-	-	TRBV28	TRBJ1-1	CASRETDYASFF	TGTGCCAGCAGGGAAACGGACTACGCGTCTTTCTTT
-	-	TRBV2	TRBJ1-1	CASISFSLVGGLKDTEAFF	TGTGCCAGCATCTCGTTCTCCCTCGTAGGCGGACTAAAGGACACTGAAGCTTTCTTT
TRBD1	-	TRBV6-6	TRBJ1-5	CASRPTGDNQPQHF	TGTGCCAGCAGACCCACAGGGGACAATCAGCCCCAGCATTTT
-	-	TRBV11-1	TRBJ1-2	CASSDPYGYTF	TGTGCCAGCAGCGACCCCTATGGCTACACCTTC
TRBD1	-	TRBV29-1	TRBJ1-1	CSVAQGAGMEAFF	TGCAGCGTAGCACAGGGGGCGGGTATGGAAGCTTTCTTT
TRBD2	-	TRBV2	TRBJ2-3	CASIEAGVSTDTQYF	TGTGCCAGCATCGAAGCGGGGGTTAGCACAGATACGCAGTATTTT
-	-	TRBV29-1	TRBJ2-1	CSVVLGVNEQFF	TGCAGCGTTGTCCTGGGGGTCAATGAGCAGTTCTTC
TRBD1	-	TRBV2	TRBJ2-7	CASSQTGDEQYF	TGTGCCAGCAGCCAGACAGGGGACGAGCAGTACTTC
TRBD1	-	TRBV19	TRBJ1-1	CASSMLWTGQGTEAFF	TGTGCCAGTAGTATGCTCTGGACAGGGCAGGGGACTGAAGCTTTCTTT
TRBD1	-	TRBV11-2	TRBJ1-2	CASSLGDREAGYTF	TGTGCCAGCAGCTTAGGGGACAGGGAGGCTGGCTACACCTTC
-	-	TRBV5-1	TRBJ1-2	CASSLVTANYGYTF	TGCGCCAGCAGCTTAGTGACTGCGAACTATGGCTACACCTTC
TRBD1	-	TRBV7-2	TRBJ1-6	CASSLKTGNNSPLHF	TGTGCCAGCAGCTTGAAGACAGGGAATAATTCACCCCTCCACTTT
-	-	TRBV7-2	TRBJ2-3	CASSPGLHTDTQYF	TGTGCCAGCAGCCCAGGACTCCACACAGATACGCAGTATTTT
-	-	TRBV28	TRBJ1-3	CASAAPNSGNTIYF	TGTGCCAGCGCCGCACCGAACTCTGGAAACACCATATATTTT
TRBD2	-	TRBV5-6	TRBJ2-1	CASSSSGGPNEQFF	TGTGCCAGCAGCTCTAGCGGGGGACCCAATGAGCAGTTCTTC
-	-	TRBV7-7	TRBJ2-5	CASRPDGETQYF	TGTGCTAGCAGACCGGACGGAGAGACCCAGTACTTC
-	once	TRBV4-1	TRBJ2-5	CASSLTSLTGETQYF	TGCGCCAGCAGCCTTACCTCCTTGACGGGAGAGACCCAGTACTTC
-	-	TRBV7-9	TRBJ2-7	CASSRSPSRDEQYF	TGTGCCAGCAGCAGATCTCCAAGTCGGGACGAGCAGTACTTC
TRBD1	-	TRBV5-4	TRBJ1-2	CASSLDRGGYTF	TGTGCCAGCAGCTTGGACAGGGGCGGCTACACCTTC
TRBD1	-	TRBV12-5	TRBJ1-1	CASGDTRKIGTGHGNTEAFF	TGTGCTAGTGGAGATACAAGAAAGATCGGGACAGGGCATGGGAACACTGAAGCTTTCTTT
-	-	TRBV7-2	TRBJ2-3	CASSSPLRTDTQYF	TGTGCCAGCAGCTCCCCACTTCGCACAGATACGCAGTATTTT
-	-	TRBV6-2/TRBV6-3	TRBJ1-2	CASSYSTRVYGYTF	TGTGCCAGCAGTTACTCGACACGGGTCTATGGCTACACCTTC
TRBD1	few	TRBV7-8	TRBJ1-5	CASSMGQAGQPQHF	TGTGCCAGCAGCATGGGACAGGCGGGACAGCCCCAGCATTTT
-	-	TRBV29-1	TRBJ1-3	CSVGPTPGNTIYF	TGCAGCGTTGGACCCACTCCCGGGAACACCATATATTTT
-	-	TRBV19	TRBJ2-3	CASSIETGIPHF	TGTGCCAGTAGTATAGAAACAGGGATCCCGCATTTT